The 20 T cell receptor beta chains below come from one sample, sequenced in a study of T cells in Graves' hyperthyroidism and ophthalmopathy (dated by TCRdb to 2018 to 2020). The library came from multiplex PCR. Sequencing was carried out with an Illumina HiSeq 2000. The TCR beta CDR3 regions were amplified from RNA transcripts. The first round of RT-PCR for the TCR CDR3 was performed with the HTBI primer set and the Qiagen OneStep RT-PCR kit. TCRdb handled the public reads itself, with Q25 trimming in fastp and clone calling in MiXCR, and kept productive beta chains. Duplicate CDR3 protein sequences are folded into a single record with the most common DNA and genes. The sample table records about 600,000 distinct CDR3 sequences; roughly a sixth of these occur just once. The ten largest clones take up around 3.5% of the sample. The sequenced material came from blood. These receptor sequences come from a woman aged 40-49 years with Graves' ophthalmopathy.

This clonotype was counted at least ten times. The rearrangement joins TRBV2 to TRBJ2-2; D remains unclear. V lost 7 bases and J 2 bases, leaving 11 bases between the germline ends. This CDR3 is 14 amino acids long. The germline V gene encodes CDR1 SNHLY and CDR2 FYNNEI. This CDR3 is CASNRAANTGELFF. The CDR3 DNA is TGTGCCAGCAATCGGGCAGCAAACACCGGGGAGCTGTTTTTT.

This chain connects TRBV5-1 to TRBJ2-2, with a tentative D call TRBD2 (6 bases). The CDR3 has 17 residues. Trimming stripped 0 bases from V and 1 base from J, with 13 bases between. The germline V gene encodes CDR1 SGHRS and CDR2 YFSETQ. CDR3 nucleotide sequence: TGCGCCAGCAGCTTGGAGGGGACTCCCAGGAACACCGGGGAGCTGTTTTTT. Protein product: CASSLEGTPRNTGELFF.

The chain carries TRBV11-2 and TRBJ2-7, with D possibly TRBD2 on 6 matching bases. In germline, CDR1 is SGHAT, CDR2 FQNNGV. V shed 1 base and J shed 1 base, with 11 bases lying between them. The CDR3 is 15 amino acids. CDR3 protein: CASSLVIAVSYEQYF. CDR3 sequence (DNA): TGTGCCAGCAGCTTAGTGATAGCGGTATCCTACGAGCAGTACTTC.

This clonotype came up many times. The chain has TRBV5-1 and TRBJ1-1, with a possible D match to TRBD1 (6 bases). Trimming removed 4 bases from V and 5 bases from J, with 15 bases in between. Germline-derived CDR1 and CDR2 are SGHRS and YFSETQ. This CDR3 is 14 amino acids long. CDR3 sequence reads: CASSPGGGGTEAFF. CDR3 DNA sequence: TGCGCCAGCAGCCCGGGAGGGGGGGGAACTGAAGCTTTCTTT.

This clonotype appeared a few times. The chain combines TRBV6-5 with TRBJ2-2; D unclear. Germline CDR1 reads MNHEY; CDR2 reads SVGAGI. The CDR3 sequence is 14 residues long. Trimming cost V 0 bases and J 3 bases, with 5 bases left between them. The CDR3 is CASSYSRHTGELFF. DNA of the CDR3: TGTGCCAGCAGTTACTCGAGACACACCGGGGAGCTGTTTTTT.

This clonotype came up a few times. This chain joins TRBV5-5 and TRBJ2-5; TRBD1 matches at 10 bases. V shed 2 bases and J 5 bases; nucleotides not matched to a gene: 9. Per the germline V gene, CDR1 is SGHKS and CDR2 is YYEKEE (reference sequence). The CDR3 consists of 16 residues. The CDR3 loop is CASSFEDRGLDETQYF. CDR3 bases: TGTGCCAGCAGCTTCGAAGACAGGGGGCTCGATGAGACCCAGTACTTC.

This clonotype was seen many times. This chain uses TRBV11-1 with TRBJ1-1; maybe TRBD1 (5 bases). The CDR3 length is 16 residues. Trimming left V 6 bases short and J 1 base short, with 18 bases between. Germline V CDR1 and CDR2: SGHAT, FQDESV (reference sequence). This CDR3 reads CASRPRGAGRNTEAFF. CDR3 nucleotide sequence: TGTGCCAGCAGACCTAGGGGAGCGGGGCGGAACACTGAAGCTTTCTTT. Full variable domain (missing parts from reference TRBV11-1 and TRBJ1-1): EAEVAQSPRYKITEKSQAVAFWCDPISGHATLYWYRQILGQGPELLVQFQDESVVDDSQLPKDRFSAERLKGVDSTLKIQPAELGDSAMYLCASRPRGAGRNTEAFFGQGTRLTVV.

The chain links TRBV20-1 to TRBJ1-5; unclear D gene. This CDR3 spans 12 amino acids. V lost 0 bases and J 9 bases, leaving 9 bases between the germline ends. Looked up from germline, CDR1 is DFQATT and CDR2 is SNEGSKA (reference sequence). The CDR3, as DNA: TGCAGTGCTAGAGATAACGCCTCGCCCCAGCATTTT. Translating it yields CSARDNASPQHF.

Only a few counts were recorded for this clonotype. The chain links TRBV28 to TRBJ1-2; TRBD1 matches at 8 bases. V shed 8 bases and J 0 bases; nucleotides not matched to a gene: 5. The CDR3 spans 14 residues. In germline, CDR1 is MDHEN, CDR2 SYDVKM. This CDR3 reads CASATGATNYGYTF. The CDR3 nucleotides are TGTGCCAGCGCGACAGGGGCAACTAACTATGGCTACACCTTC.

This clonotype was seen many times. V usage is TRBV6-1 and J usage is TRBJ2-5, with D uncertain. Trimming cost V 0 bases and J 5 bases, with 16 bases left between them. The CDR3 is 16 residues long. The V gene's germline CDR1 is MNHNS and CDR2 SASEGT. CDR3 sequence reads: CASSEALVGEGETQYF. Written as DNA, the CDR3 is TGTGCCAGCAGTGAAGCGCTCGTGGGCGAAGGGGAGACCCAGTACTTC.

Ten or more counts support this clonotype. This chain uses TRBV30 with TRBJ2-5; D gene uncertain. The CDR3 runs to 11 residues. The ends were cut back, 2 bases at V and 3 bases at J, with 4 bases in the middle. CDR1 GTSNPN and CDR2 SVGIG come from the germline V gene (reference sequence). The CDR3 DNA sequence: TGTGCCTGGAGTCGGGAAGAGACCCAGTACTTC. Amino acids: CAWSREETQYF.

At least ten counts were recorded for this clonotype. CDR3 sequence reads: CASSSSVNTEAFF. DNA of the CDR3: TGTGCCAGCAGCTCGTCAGTGAACACTGAAGCTTTCTTT. J is TRBJ1-1 and V is TRBV7-2; D not certain. From germline, CDR1 is SGHTA and CDR2 FQGNSA. V was cut by 4 bases and J by 0 bases, with 6 bases left in between. This CDR3 region has 13 residues.

This clonotype was counted ten times or more. CDR3 region: CASSNEGRNSPLHF. The CDR3, as DNA: TGTGCCAGCAGCAACGAGGGCAGAAATTCACCCCTCCACTTT. The rearrangement links TRBV11-2 to TRBJ1-6, with D unclear. Germline lookup yields CDR1 SGHAT and CDR2 FQNNGV. Trimming removed 5 bases at V and 7 bases at J, with 12 bases between. This CDR3 contains 14 residues.

This clonotype was observed at least ten times. The chain has TRBV6-1 and TRBJ1-2; 7 positions match TRBD1. The CDR3 extends over 12 amino acids. Germline values: CDR1 MNHNS, CDR2 SASEGT. The J segment lost 7 bases and the V segment lost 6 bases, leaving 5 bases of the junction unmatched. Written as DNA, the CDR3 is TGTGCCAGCAGGGACAGGCTGGTTGGCTACACCTTC. Translating it yields CASRDRLVGYTF.

The rearrangement joins TRBV3-1 to TRBJ2-1; 9 nucleotides line up with TRBD2. Looked up from germline, CDR1 is LGHDT and CDR2 is YNNKEL (reference sequence). The CDR3 sequence is 15 residues long. Trimming removed 1 base from V and 8 bases from J; junction bases left unmatched: 6. The CDR3 loop reads CASSQGNSGRYEQFF. CDR3 sequence (DNA): TGTGCCAGCAGCCAAGGAAATAGCGGGAGATATGAGCAGTTCTTC.

This clonotype was detected many times. The chain couples TRBV12-3 or TRBV12-4 to TRBJ1-1; D ambiguous. The CDR3 spans 13 residues. Trimming cost V 2 bases and J 5 bases, with 9 bases left between them. DNA of the CDR3: TGTGCCAGCAGTTTAAGCCGGTATACTGAAGCTTTCTTT. It is translated as CASSLSRYTEAFF.

This clonotype was observed at least ten times. This sequence joins TRBV2 and TRBJ2-7; 9 nucleotides agree with TRBD2. Germline CDR1 SNHLY, CDR2 FYNNEI. With 1 base clipped from V and 1 base from J, the junction kept 2 bases outside the gene matches. The CDR3 has 15 residues. The CDR3 reads CASSEGLAGSYEQYF. As DNA, the CDR3 is TGTGCCAGCAGTGAAGGGCTAGCGGGGTCCTACGAGCAGTACTTC.

V usage is TRBV7-8 and J usage is TRBJ2-1; tentatively, D is TRBD2 (6 bases). V lost 7 bases and J 2 bases, leaving 12 bases between the germline ends. This CDR3 has 14 residues. Germline-derived CDR1 and CDR2 are SGHVS and FQNEAQ. The CDR3 DNA sequence: TGTGCCAGCACCTGGGAGGTGGCCTACAATGAGCAGTTCTTC. It specifies CASTWEVAYNEQFF.

Ten or more counts support this clonotype. The chain couples TRBV20-1 to TRBJ1-2; 8 nucleotides match TRBD1. CDR3 length: 13 amino acids. V trimming: 4 bases; J trimming: 6 bases; junction bases outside the gene matches: 7. Per the germline V gene, CDR1 is DFQATT and CDR2 is SNEGSKA (reference sequence). In DNA, the CDR3 is TGCAGTGCTACTACAGGGGGGTCTGATGGCTACACCTTC. Translating it yields CSATTGGSDGYTF.

This clonotype was observed at least ten times. This rearrangement joins TRBV7-2 to TRBJ2-1; 7 nucleotides line up with TRBD1. The CDR3 length is 15 residues. Unmatched junction bases numbered 3, after V lost 4 bases and J lost 0 bases. Germline CDR1 is SGHTA and CDR2 is FQGNSA. The chain's CDR3 is CASSSDRSSYNEQFF. In DNA, the CDR3 is TGTGCCAGCAGCTCGGACAGGAGCTCCTACAATGAGCAGTTCTTC.